Shown below are 18 T cell receptor beta chains from a single sample sequenced in a study of T cells after posttransplantation cyclophosphamide. Sequencing was performed with immunoSEQ multiplex PCR; in TCRdb, only in-frame clones are kept and a portion is missing. The counts give about 30,000 clones, none of them seen only once; under 3% is held by the top ten. The material sequenced was PBMCs. The receptors derive from a woman aged 55-70 years in good health, CMV-negative, and a related stem cell transplant donor.

In its sample, this clone was seen many times. V gene TRBV5-4 combines with J gene TRBJ2-5, with no clear D. Trimming pared 4 bases from V and 4 bases from J, leaving 11 bases between. This CDR3 has 13 residues. Germline CDR1 is SGHNT and CDR2 is YYREEE (reference sequence). CDR3 residues: CASSPVGLETQYF. The CDR3 bases are TGTGCCAGCAGCCCGGTCGGGTTAGAGACCCAGTACTTC.

In its sample, this clone is medium-sized (0.01 to 0.1%). This rearrangement joins TRBV18 to TRBJ1-1; TRBD1 matches at 7 bases. V gave up 5 bases and J gave up 3 bases; unmatched junction bases: 6. There are 14 residues in the CDR3. Germline-derived CDR1 and CDR2 are KGHSH and LQKENI. CDR3 nucleotides: TGTGCCAGCTCAAAGACAGGGTGGGACACTGAAGCTTTCTTT. Its protein product is CASSKTGWDTEAFF.

At least ten counts were recorded for this clone. The J gene is TRBJ2-2, the V gene TRBV10-1; 15 bases map to TRBD2. Germline CDR1 is WNHNN and CDR2 is SYGVQD (reference sequence). CDR3 length: 15 residues. V lost 6 bases and J lost 6; bases outside the gene matches: 2. This CDR3 reads CASRGLAGGPGELFF. DNA of the CDR3: TGCGCCAGCAGGGGACTAGCGGGAGGCCCCGGGGAGCTGTTTTTT.

This clone was picked up many times. The chain joins TRBV28 to TRBJ1-6, with D tentatively TRBD1 (5 bases). V lost 6 bases to trimming and J lost 5 bases, with 14 bases between them. Germline CDR1 and CDR2: MDHEN and SYDVKM. The CDR3 covers 15 residues. The CDR3 DNA sequence: TGTGCCAGCAGAGCCGACAGCCTAAATAATTCACCCCTCCACTTT. Residues: CASRADSLNNSPLHF. The variable domain in full, with the rest retrieved from reference TRBV28 and TRBJ1-6, is DVKVTQSSRYLVKRTGEKVFLECVQDMDHENMFWYRQDPGLGLRLIYFSYDVKMKEKGDIPEGYSVSREKKERFSLILESASTNQTSMYLCASRADSLNNSPLHFGNGTRLTVT.

The V gene is TRBV7-2, the J gene TRBJ2-1, with 14 bases identical to TRBD2. CDR1 and CDR2 (germline): SGHTA, FQGNSA. The length of the CDR3 is 15 residues. With 2 bases clipped from V and 7 bases from J, the junction kept 1 base outside the gene matches. The CDR3 is CASSLRLAGGNEQFF. DNA of the CDR3: TGTGCCAGCAGCTTACGACTAGCGGGGGGGAATGAGCAGTTCTTC.

This clone was observed many times. The chain employs TRBV10-2 and TRBJ1-1, with TRBD1 matching 9 bases. The CDR3 runs 13 residues. V dropped 8 bases and J dropped 3; count of bases not matched to a gene: 4. Germline V gene lookup returns CDR1 WSHSY and CDR2 SAAADI. CDR3 region: CASEQGADTEAFF. In nucleotides, the CDR3 is TGCGCCAGCGAACAGGGGGCGGACACTGAAGCTTTCTTT.

This clone was seen many times. The chain employs TRBV5-1 and TRBJ2-7, with unresolved D. The V gene's germline CDR1 is SGHRS and CDR2 YFSETQ. V was pared by 0 bases and J by 2 bases, with 9 bases between. The CDR3 consists of 14 residues. CDR3 region: CASSLVVSTYEQYF. DNA for the CDR3: TGCGCCAGCAGCTTGGTAGTCTCCACCTACGAGCAGTACTTC.

At least ten counts were recorded for this clone. V and J are TRBV5-1 and TRBJ1-2; TRBD1 is a possible D gene (5 bases). The CDR3 is 14 residues long. V was pared by 7 bases and J by 8 bases, with 21 bases between. The germline CDR1 and CDR2 sequences are SGHRS and YFSETQ. The CDR3 DNA reads TGCGCCAGCTCTCTCTCATTGGGAGGGGTCGGCTACACCTTC. Its protein product is CASSLSLGGVGYTF.

This clone was recorded many times. The J gene is TRBJ2-5, the V gene TRBV4-1, with 11 bases identical to TRBD1. The germline V gene has CDR1 MGHRA and CDR2 YSYEKL. This CDR3 has 16 amino acids. J was trimmed by 4 bases and V by 1 base; bases with no gene match: 5. The DNA of the CDR3 is TGCGCCAGCAGCCAAGTGGTAGGGACAGGGGGAGAGACCCAGTACTTC. Protein product: CASSQVVGTGGETQYF.

There are many counts of this clone. The genes are TRBV4-3 and TRBJ2-5, with D possibly matching TRBD2 (6 bases). This CDR3 has 15 residues. V was clipped by 4 bases and J by 3 bases, with 15 bases between them. The germline CDR1 and CDR2 sequences are LGHNA and YSLEER. The CDR3 DNA reads TGCGCCAGCAGCCCGTCCGGGACTCGAAAAGAGACCCAGTACTTC. It codes for CASSPSGTRKETQYF.

This clone was seen repeatedly, ten times or more. V is TRBV13 and J is TRBJ2-3; D unresolved. Germline CDR1 is PRHDT and CDR2 is FYEKMQ (reference sequence). This CDR3 contains 11 residues. Trimming took 5 bases from V and 2 from J, leaving 2 bases between them. Written as DNA, the CDR3 is TGTGCCAGCAGCCACACAGATACGCAGTATTTT. Translated, it gives CASSHTDTQYF.

This chain uses TRBV28 with TRBJ2-7, with TRBD2 matching 12 bases. V lost 3 bases, J lost 7 bases, and 10 bases stayed unmatched. The CDR3 sequence is 16 residues long. Per the germline V gene, CDR1 is MDHEN and CDR2 is SYDVKM. The CDR3 nucleotides are TGTGCCAGCAGTTTGGGGGGACTAGCGGGCCCGCGGGAGCAGTACTTC. Its protein product is CASSLGGLAGPREQYF.

This clone appeared many times. This rearrangement joins TRBV12-3 or TRBV12-4 to TRBJ1-5; maybe TRBD1 (5 bases). V lost 5 bases to trimming and J lost 1 base, with 12 bases between them. CDR3 length: 15 residues. The CDR3 spells CASSDSFPSNQPQHF. As DNA, the CDR3 is TGTGCCAGCAGTGACAGTTTCCCAAGCAATCAGCCCCAGCATTTT.

This clone appeared many times. One end of the junction is discordant with germline, which a read error may explain. This chain uses TRBV18 with TRBJ1-1; D not resolved. The CDR3 contains 11 residues. Germline loops: CDR1 KGHSH, CDR2 LQKENI. The CDR3 DNA is TGTGCCAGCTCACAAAACAGTGAAGCTTTCTTT. Translating it yields CASSQNSEAFF. Full variable domain (missing parts from reference TRBV18 and TRBJ1-1): NAGVMQNPRHLVRRRGQEARLRCSPMKGHSHVYWYRQLPEEGLKFMVYLQKENIIDESGMPKERFSAEFPKEGPSILRIQQVVRGDSAAYFCASSQNSEAFFGQGTRLTVV.

The chain links TRBV2 to TRBJ2-5, with a possible D match to TRBD1 (5 bases). The germline V gene encodes CDR1 SNHLY and CDR2 FYNNEI. Trimming took 3 bases from V and 5 from J, leaving 7 bases between them. This CDR3 is 12 amino acids long. CDR3 in amino acids: CASSDRAETQYF. CDR3 in DNA: TGTGCCAGCAGTGACAGGGCGGAGACCCAGTACTTC.

This clone showed up many times. This chain links TRBV4-1 with TRBJ1-5, with TRBD1 matching over 7 bases. With V trimmed by 0 bases and J by 5 bases, 4 bases remained unmatched. Germline values: CDR1 MGHRA, CDR2 YSYEKL. This CDR3 spans 15 amino acids. The CDR3 coding sequence is TGCGCCAGCAGCCAAGAAGGGACAGCTTATCAGCCCCAGCATTTT. Protein sequence: CASSQEGTAYQPQHF.

The V and J genes are TRBV19 and TRBJ1-1; D is unresolved. Germline loops: CDR1 LNHDA, CDR2 SQIVND (reference sequence). CDR3 length equals 13 residues. Trimming cost V 6 bases and J 0 bases, with 8 bases left between them. In nucleotides, the CDR3 is TGTGCCAGTAGGATACGGTTGAACACTGAAGCTTTCTTT. As protein: CASRIRLNTEAFF.

In its sample, this clone was seen many times. The chain combines TRBV28 with TRBJ2-7; no firm D call. Germline lookup yields CDR1 MDHEN and CDR2 SYDVKM. Trimming pared 5 bases from V and 0 bases from J, leaving 14 bases between. This CDR3 has 15 amino acids. The CDR3 coding sequence is TGTGCCAGCAGTCCGCCGGGTGGCCTCTCCTACGAGCAGTACTTC. As protein: CASSPPGGLSYEQYF.